This T cell receptor (beta chain) was sequenced during a study of spatial heterogeneity in lung cancer. Study details: Raw-read counts averaged over ten per unique TCR and UMI combination.

The CDR3 is made up of 11 amino acids. V lost 4 bases and J 18 bases, leaving 13 bases between the germline ends. The library protocol tagged each TCR cDNA with a unique molecular identifier. One entry per CDR3 protein results from TCRdb running MiXCR on the 5' RACE reads. The data contain about 90,000 distinct CDR3 sequences, roughly 9.5% of them seen just once; the ten biggest clones take up 6.9%. Sample time point: sample taken at primary tumor resection. Unsorted whole RNA samples from tumor, nontumor lung or frozen PBMC were sequenced. The sample consisted of PBMCs, taken at surgery. This TCR was sampled from a male donor with early-stage non-small cell lung cancer. The V and J genes are TRBV12-3 or TRBV12-4 and TRBJ1-6; tentative D call: TRBD1 (6 bases). DNA of the CDR3: TGTGCCAGCAGTTCGGGACATCGGGACCACTTT. This codes for CASSSGHRDHF.